The text below deals with one T cell receptor (beta chain). The antigen remains undetermined. The data originate from a study of blood T cells in healthy people across ages. PCR was performed a second time for roughly 7 to 12 cycles using a sample-barcoded 5' primer and a J-beta primer mix. Every cDNA molecule carried a tag from a template-switch adaptor bearing 12 random nucleotides. Using its own MiXCR run on the 5' RACE reads, TCRdb lists one record per CDR3 protein. Of about 640,000 distinct CDR3 sequences in the sample, under 65% were seen once. Individuals who donated were healthy Caucasians from Russia aged about 6 to 90. J was trimmed by 7 bases and V by 4 bases; bases with no gene match: 11. Germline lookup yields CDR1 SGHRS and CDR2 YFSETQ. The CDR3 length is 15 residues. Study-level findings and limits: Donor CMV status, an unknown factor, possibly confounded changes in expanded clonotypes.

Sequenced: blood. V gene TRBV5-1 combines with J gene TRBJ2-7, with 10 bases matching TRBD1. The clonotype comes from a man aged 55 to 70 in good health. The DNA for the CDR3 is TGCGCCAGCAGCGGCCGGGACAGGGGTGGCCATGAGCAGTACTTC. This gives the protein CASSGRDRGGHEQYF.